Shown below are 7 T cell receptor beta chains from a single sample sequenced in a study of a mutant IDH1 vaccine in newly diagnosed glioma. Profiling relied on immunoSEQ multiplex PCR, and the TCRdb table lists in-frame clones only, not all of them. The profile shows over 55,000 clones, about four fifths of them singletons. The antigens of these receptors remain unknown. Time point indicated: week 35, safety follow-up. Each dose of the vaccine consisted of 300 ug of mutant IDH1 20-mer peptide, with topical imiquimod. The material sequenced was PBMCs, taken from a glioma patient whose treatment included an IDH1 peptide vaccine. These TCRs come from a man between 35 and 55 years old with glioma.

The chain links TRBV11-3 to TRBJ1-6; D gene unclear. The germline V and J ends were trimmed by 0 bases and 8 bases, with 8 bases remaining between them. CDR1 and CDR2 (germline): SGHNT, YENEEA. The CDR3 has 14 residues. DNA of the CDR3: TGTGCCAGCAGCTTAGATTCCCACGATTCACCCCTCCACTTT. This sequence encodes CASSLDSHDSPLHF. Using reference TRBV11-3 and TRBJ1-6 for the parts outside the CDR3, the full variable domain is EAGVVQSPRYKIIEKKQPVAFWCNPISGHNTLYWYLQNLGQGPELLIRYENEEAVDDSQLPKDRFSAERLKGVDSTLKIQPAELGDSAVYLCASSLDSHDSPLHFGNGTRLTVT.

The chain recombines TRBV19 with TRBJ2-3, with D hard to call. The CDR3 runs 16 residues. Trimming removed 3 bases from V and 5 bases from J, with 18 bases in between. Germline V CDR1 and CDR2: LNHDA, SQIVND (reference sequence). The CDR3 is CASSIRRGRRGDTQYF. Written as DNA, the CDR3 is TGTGCCAGTAGTATTCGCCGCGGTCGGCGAGGAGATACGCAGTATTTT.

The chain combines TRBV5-1 with TRBJ2-3; 10 positions match TRBD1. Germline assignment: CDR1 SGHRS and CDR2 YFSETQ. The V segment lost 0 bases and the J segment 5 bases; nucleotides outside the gene matches: 3. CDR3 size: 15 residues. CDR3 loop: CASSLGDRGGDTQYF. The CDR3, as DNA: TGCGCCAGCAGCTTGGGGGACAGGGGTGGAGATACGCAGTATTTT. The full variable domain, with the rest looked up from reference TRBV5-1 and TRBJ2-3, is KAGVTQTPRYLIKTRGQQVTLSCSPISGHRSVSWYQQTPGQGLQFLFEYFSETQRNKGNFPGRFSGRQFSNSRSEMNVSTLELGDSALYLCASSLGDRGGDTQYFGPGTRLTVL.

J is TRBJ1-3 and V is TRBV2; D gene unclear. There are 16 residues in the CDR3. Germline V gene sequence: CDR1 SNHLY, CDR2 FYNNEI. Trimming removed 6 bases at V and 0 bases at J, with 15 bases between. Here the CDR3 DNA reads TGTGCCAGCAGCCCCCTTGGACCCGGCTCTGGAAACACCATATATTTT. It encodes CASSPLGPGSGNTIYF.

The CDR3 loop reads CASSLWGGHGYTF. CDR3 sequence (DNA): TGTGCCAGCAGCTTATGGGGAGGGCATGGCTACACCTTC. This sequence joins TRBV7-6 and TRBJ1-2; D call uncertain. This CDR3 is 13 amino acids long. From germline, CDR1 is SGHVS and CDR2 FNYEAQ. Trimming shortened V by 2 bases and J by 6 bases, and 10 bases separated the two germline ends.

This clone was counted a few times. This sequence joins TRBV29-1 and TRBJ1-1; D possibly corresponds to TRBD1 (6 bases). The length of the CDR3 is 11 residues. Germline CDR1 is SQVTM and CDR2 is ANQGSEA. Deletions cut 4 bases from V and 8 bases from J, with 11 bases between. DNA of the CDR3: TGCAGCGTTGTACAGGGATCGGAAGCTTTCTTT. This sequence encodes CSVVQGSEAFF. Full variable domain (outside the CDR3, taken from reference TRBV29-1 and TRBJ1-1): SAVISQKPSRDICQRGTSLTIQCQVDSQVTMMFWYRQQPGQSLTLIATANQGSEATYESGFVIDKFPISRPNLTFSTLTVSNMSPEDSSIYLCSVVQGSEAFFGQGTRLTVV.

By share, this clone ranks as medium-sized (0.01 to 0.1%). CDR3 amino acids: CASSSKDSLNTEAFF. CDR3 in DNA: TGCGCCAGCAGCTCCAAGGACAGCTTGAACACTGAAGCTTTCTTT. The rearrangement links TRBV5-1 to TRBJ1-1, with a possible D match to TRBD1 (6 bases). The V and J ends lost 3 bases and 0 bases respectively, with 12 bases between them. The germline CDR1 and CDR2 sequences are SGHRS and YFSETQ. The CDR3 length is 15 residues. Variable domain in full (rest from reference TRBV5-1 and TRBJ1-1): KAGVTQTPRYLIKTRGQQVTLSCSPISGHRSVSWYQQTPGQGLQFLFEYFSETQRNKGNFPGRFSGRQFSNSRSEMNVSTLELGDSALYLCASSSKDSLNTEAFFGQGTRLTVV.